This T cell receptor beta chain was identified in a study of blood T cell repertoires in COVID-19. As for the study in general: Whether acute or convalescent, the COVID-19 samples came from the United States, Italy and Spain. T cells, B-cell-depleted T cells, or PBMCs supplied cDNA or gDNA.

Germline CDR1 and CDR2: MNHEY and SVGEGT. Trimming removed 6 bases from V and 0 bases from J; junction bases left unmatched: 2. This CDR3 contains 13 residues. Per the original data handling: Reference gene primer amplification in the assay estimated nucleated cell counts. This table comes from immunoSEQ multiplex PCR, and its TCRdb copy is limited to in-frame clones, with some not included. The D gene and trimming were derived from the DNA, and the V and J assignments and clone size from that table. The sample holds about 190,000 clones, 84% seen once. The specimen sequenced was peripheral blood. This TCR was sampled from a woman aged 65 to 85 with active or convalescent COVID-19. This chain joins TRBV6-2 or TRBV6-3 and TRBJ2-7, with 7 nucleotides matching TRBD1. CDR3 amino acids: CASSRGSSYEQYF. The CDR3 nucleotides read TGTGCCAGCAGCAGGGGGAGCTCCTACGAGCAGTACTTC.